Following are 15 T cell receptor beta chains from one sample sequenced in a study of response to subunit inactivated influenza vaccine. TCRdb itself ran the RT-PCR reads through MiXCR, one entry per CDR3 protein. The sample shows over 750,000 distinct CDR3 sequences, about 20% of them seen only once. Material: PBMCs from blood, obtained around 5 days after vaccination. The origin of the receptors is a middle-aged man who received an inactivated influenza vaccine.

The chain recombines TRBV29-1 with TRBJ2-4, with TRBD1 identical over 8 bases. Trimming cost V 4 bases and J 8 bases; bases outside gene matches: 7. The CDR3 has 13 residues. Germline assignment: CDR1 SQVTM and CDR2 ANQGSEA. The CDR3, as DNA: TGCAGCGTTGCCAGGGGGCGATCTGACATTCAGTACTTC. Residues: CSVARGRSDIQYF.

This clonotype was seen only a few times. The rearrangement joins TRBV29-1 to TRBJ2-2, with D possibly called TRBD1 or TRBD2 (5 bases each). With 3 bases removed from V and 6 bases from J, the gap between germline ends came to 11 bases. Germline assignment: CDR1 SQVTM and CDR2 ANQGSEA. The CDR3 extends over 13 amino acids. CDR3 sequence reads: CSVERVGAGELFF. CDR3 bases: TGCAGCGTTGAGAGGGTAGGGGCCGGGGAGCTGTTTTTT.

This clonotype was detected a few times. The chain carries TRBV7-2 and TRBJ1-5; D call uncertain. In germline, CDR1 is SGHTA, CDR2 FQGNSA. The germline V and J ends were trimmed by 4 bases and 0 bases, with 16 bases remaining between them. There are 17 residues in the CDR3. Here the CDR3 reads CASSSLWGDLSNQPQHF. For the CDR3, the DNA is TGTGCCAGCAGCTCCCTTTGGGGAGATCTTAGCAATCAGCCCCAGCATTTT.

In its sample, this clonotype was seen a few times. The J gene is TRBJ2-7, the V gene TRBV24-1; 12 nucleotides agree with TRBD1. With V trimmed by 3 bases and J by 8 bases, 1 base remained unmatched. This CDR3 is 13 amino acids long. The germline V gene has CDR1 KGHDR and CDR2 SFDVKD. The chain's CDR3 is CATSDGTGGKQYF. As DNA, the CDR3 is TGTGCCACCAGTGATGGGACAGGGGGCAAGCAGTACTTC.

V usage is TRBV12-3 or TRBV12-4 and J usage is TRBJ1-2; the D gene is possibly TRBD1 (6 bases). V lost 6 bases and J 8 bases, leaving 19 bases between the germline ends. The CDR3 spans 14 residues. Written as DNA, the CDR3 is TGTGCCAGCAGACCGATACAGGGAGAGGAGGGCTACACCTTC. This sequence encodes CASRPIQGEEGYTF.

This clonotype appeared many times. This chain joins TRBV5-1 and TRBJ1-6; no reliable D call. The CDR3 spans 13 residues. Trimming took 2 bases from V and 10 from J, leaving 10 bases between them. Germline-derived CDR1 and CDR2 are SGHRS and YFSETQ. CDR3 loop: CASSFGTGSPLHF. CDR3 nucleotides: TGCGCCAGCAGCTTTGGTACGGGGTCACCCCTCCACTTT.

This clonotype was seen a few times. V usage is TRBV12-3 or TRBV12-4 and J usage is TRBJ2-5; D possibly matches TRBD1 or TRBD2 (5 bases each). This CDR3 region has 15 residues. V lost 2 bases, J lost 0 bases, and 10 bases lay in between. The CDR3 DNA reads as TGTGCCAGCAGTTTAAGTGTGGGGGACCAAGAGACCCAGTACTTC. Translated, it gives CASSLSVGDQETQYF.

This clonotype occurred a few times. The chain links TRBV4-3 to TRBJ2-1; D not resolved. V shed 2 bases and J shed 3 bases, with 11 bases lying between them. Germline values: CDR1 LGHNA, CDR2 YSLEER. The CDR3 consists of 15 residues. The CDR3 region has the DNA TGCGCCAGCAGCCAATCTTTGCGGAACTACAATGAGCAGTTCTTC. Protein product: CASSQSLRNYNEQFF.

This clonotype has just a few counts. This chain joins TRBV4-2 and TRBJ2-1, with D perhaps TRBD2 (7 bases). Trimming pared 7 bases from V and 0 bases from J, leaving 16 bases between. The CDR3 totals 16 residues. Looked up from germline, CDR1 is LGHNA and CDR2 is YNFKEQ. CDR3 bases: TGTGCCAGCACCAGGGAGGGGGGCAGCTCCTACAATGAGCAGTTCTTC. Protein: CASTREGGSSYNEQFF.

In this sample, this clonotype turned up a few times. The rearrangement joins TRBV6-2 or TRBV6-3 to TRBJ2-2; 14 positions agree with TRBD2. The germline V gene encodes CDR1 MNHEY and CDR2 SVGEGT. The J segment lost 9 bases and the V segment lost 2 bases, leaving 5 bases of the junction unmatched. CDR3 size: 16 residues. CDR3 DNA: TGTGCCAGCAGTTACCCCGGGACTAGCGGGAGCAGGGAGCTGTTTTTT. It is translated as CASSYPGTSGSRELFF.

CDR3 coding DNA: TGCGCCAGCAGCTATCAGGTTTCTGGGGACTATGGCTACACCTTC. As protein: CASSYQVSGDYGYTF. V gene TRBV4-3 combines with J gene TRBJ1-2; no definite D call. This CDR3 spans 15 amino acids. From germline, CDR1 is LGHNA and CDR2 YSLEER. The V gene lost 5 bases and the J gene lost 3 bases, with 16 bases spanning the gap.

CDR3: CASSLGLAGLLEQYF. CDR3 coding DNA: TGTGCCAGCAGCTTAGGGTTAGCGGGACTCCTCGAGCAGTACTTC. The chain uses TRBV7-9 and TRBJ2-7; 8 bases are a match to TRBD2. The germline CDR1 and CDR2 sequences are SEHNR and FQNEAQ (reference sequence). Trimming cost V 1 base and J 6 bases; bases outside gene matches: 8. The CDR3 extends over 15 amino acids. Full variable domain (outside the CDR3, taken from reference TRBV7-9 and TRBJ2-7): DTGVSQNPRHKITKRGQNVTFRCDPISEHNRLYWYRQTLGQGPEFLTYFQNEAQLEKSRLLSDRFSAERPKGSFSTLEIQRTEQGDSAMYLCASSLGLAGLLEQYFGPGTRLTVT.

The V gene is TRBV20-1, the J gene TRBJ2-7; D is possibly TRBD1 (6 bases). Germline values: CDR1 DFQATT, CDR2 SNEGSKA (reference sequence). The CDR3 is made up of 13 amino acids. With 7 bases removed from V and 0 bases from J, the gap between germline ends came to 13 bases. The CDR3 DNA reads TGCAGTGTAAGGACAGTTTTCTCCTACGAGCAGTACTTC. Its protein is CSVRTVFSYEQYF.

This clonotype was observed a few times. V is TRBV5-1 and J is TRBJ2-3, with D possibly TRBD1 on 7 matching bases. Germline V gene data show CDR1 as SGHRS and CDR2 as YFSETQ. The CDR3 has 17 amino acids. Trimming took 0 bases from V and 2 from J, leaving 16 bases between them. CDR3 loop: CASSLVQGGRITDTQYF. CDR3 DNA sequence: TGCGCCAGCAGCTTGGTGCAGGGGGGCCGGATCACAGATACGCAGTATTTT.

This chain joins TRBV7-8 and TRBJ1-1, with TRBD1 identical over 9 bases. V shed 1 base, J shed 4 bases, and the junction held 7 bases outside the gene matches. The germline CDR1 and CDR2 sequences are SGHVS and FQNEAQ. CDR3 length: 16 residues. This CDR3 is CASSLGWGQGVTEAFF. The CDR3 region has the DNA TGTGCCAGCAGCTTAGGGTGGGGACAGGGCGTCACTGAAGCTTTCTTT.